One and the same sample provided the 16 T cell receptor beta chains below, sequenced in a study of CD8 T cells in Susac syndrome. Random hexamers primed reverse transcription of about 0.45 to 1 ug RNA. MiXCR, applied by TCRdb to the immunoSEQ multiplex PCR reads, yields one record per CDR3 protein. The top ten hold less than 0.085% of the sample, which has 140,000 or so distinct CDR3 sequences, roughly 95% seen once. Material: CD4+ T cells from PBMCs. These receptors came from a human donor with Susac syndrome.

The CDR3 reads CASSLALGRRTDTQYF. CDR3 in DNA: TGTGCCAGCAGTTTAGCGCTAGGCAGGCGGACAGATACGCAGTATTTT. V and J are TRBV12-3 or TRBV12-4 and TRBJ2-3; no reliable D call. V lost 0 bases to trimming and J lost 3 bases, with 13 bases between them. This CDR3 is 16 amino acids long.

J is TRBJ2-5 and V is TRBV3-1, with D unclear. The CDR3 contains 13 residues. The V end lost 0 bases, the J end lost 5 bases, and 7 bases lay between the germline ends. Germline CDR1 and CDR2: LGHDT and YNNKEL (reference sequence). CDR3 region: CASSQEVRETQYF. The CDR3, as DNA: TGTGCCAGCAGCCAAGAAGTACGGGAGACCCAGTACTTC.

The chain carries TRBV6-5 and TRBJ2-1; D gene ambiguous. Germline values: CDR1 MNHEY, CDR2 SVGAGI. V was pared by 0 bases and J by 2 bases, with 5 bases between. This CDR3 region has 14 residues. The CDR3 DNA is TGTGCCAGCAGTTACTCGTGGACCTACAATGAGCAGTTCTTC. Translation: CASSYSWTYNEQFF.

The chain uses TRBV28 and TRBJ1-5; possible D gene TRBD1, 5 bases. CDR1 and CDR2 (germline): MDHEN, SYDVKM. V was pared by 6 bases and J by 4 bases, with 19 bases between. The CDR3 totals 16 residues. The CDR3 DNA reads TGTGCCAGCAGCTACCTTAGGGGTTTAAGGAATCAGCCCCAGCATTTT. It is translated as CASSYLRGLRNQPQHF.

This clonotype is a singleton in its sample. The chain links TRBV24-1 to TRBJ2-1; tentatively, D is TRBD2 (5 bases). This CDR3 region has 17 residues. Germline V gene lookup returns CDR1 KGHDR and CDR2 SFDVKD. Trimming shortened V by 3 bases and J by 2 bases, and 16 bases separated the two germline ends. CDR3 in amino acids: CATSDPGQGGPYNEQFF. The CDR3 DNA follows: TGTGCCACCAGTGATCCGGGCCAAGGAGGACCCTACAATGAGCAGTTCTTC.

The rearrangement links TRBV7-9 to TRBJ2-5; D is possibly TRBD1 (6 bases). Germline V gives CDR1 SEHNR, CDR2 FQNEAQ (reference sequence). The CDR3 is made up of 16 amino acids. Trimming stripped 5 bases from V and 4 bases from J, with 20 bases between. DNA for the CDR3: TGTGCCAGCAGCCGACGAGACGGGACATCAGGAGAGACCCAGTACTTC. This gives the protein CASSRRDGTSGETQYF. The variable domain in full, completed from reference TRBV7-9 and TRBJ2-5, reads DTGVSQNPRHKITKRGQNVTFRCDPISEHNRLYWYRQTLGQGPEFLTYFQNEAQLEKSRLLSDRFSAERPKGSFSTLEIQRTEQGDSAMYLCASSRRDGTSGETQYFGPGTRLLVL.

The chain links TRBV18 to TRBJ1-5; maybe TRBD1 (6 bases). The germline V gene encodes CDR1 KGHSH and CDR2 LQKENI. V lost 3 bases to trimming and J lost 4 bases, with 16 bases between them. This CDR3 is 16 amino acids long. The CDR3 spells CASSPSGVGANQPQHF. The CDR3 DNA sequence: TGTGCCAGCTCACCCTCAGGGGTTGGGGCGAATCAGCCCCAGCATTTT.

A word on this clonotype: Compared with germline, one end of the junction differs, possibly owing to a read error. J is TRBJ2-1 and V is TRBV7-7, with TRBD2 identical over 9 bases. The CDR3 totals 16 residues. Germline V gene lookup returns CDR1 SSHAT and CDR2 FNYEAQ (reference sequence). CDR3 nucleotide sequence: TGTGCTAGCAGCCTGTGGGAGACTAGCGGATACAATGAGCAGTTCTTC. This codes for CASSLWETSGYNEQFF.

This chain uses TRBV7-9 with TRBJ2-1; D is unresolved. The CDR3 consists of 15 residues. Germline CDR1 reads SEHNR; CDR2 reads FQNEAQ (reference sequence). Trimming removed 5 bases at V and 5 bases at J, with 16 bases between. CDR3 in amino acids: CASSPTWTPHNEQFF. Written as DNA, the CDR3 is TGTGCCAGCAGCCCTACATGGACGCCCCACAATGAGCAGTTCTTC.

The V and J genes are TRBV7-8 and TRBJ2-2; D remains ambiguous. CDR3 size: 15 residues. Germline V gene data show CDR1 as SGHVS and CDR2 as FQNEAQ. V lost 5 bases and J 5 bases, leaving 15 bases between the germline ends. The CDR3 loop is CASSALDLGTGELFF. CDR3 nucleotide sequence: TGTGCCAGCAGCGCCCTTGACCTGGGGACCGGGGAGCTGTTTTTT.

This clonotype occurred once. The chain uses TRBV3-1 and TRBJ2-5, with a possible D match to TRBD1 (6 bases). The germline V gene has CDR1 LGHDT and CDR2 YNNKEL (reference sequence). This CDR3 spans 14 amino acids. V shed 4 bases and J shed 0 bases, with 9 bases lying between them. The CDR3 region is CASSLRDNQETQYF. The CDR3 DNA is TGTGCCAGCAGCCTCCGGGACAACCAAGAGACCCAGTACTTC.

The chain joins TRBV27 to TRBJ2-7, with D possibly being TRBD1 or TRBD2 (5 bases each). The CDR3 sequence is 15 residues long. Germline CDR1 reads MNHEY; CDR2 reads SMNVEV (reference sequence). The V and J ends lost 3 bases and 6 bases respectively, with 18 bases between them. CDR3 sequence reads: CASSFGTGAAGEQYF. In DNA, the CDR3 is TGTGCCAGCAGTTTCGGGACCGGCGCCGCGGGCGAGCAGTACTTC.

The V and J genes are TRBV7-3 and TRBJ2-5; 9 bases line up with TRBD2. The germline V gene has CDR1 SGHTA and CDR2 FQGTGA. With 2 bases clipped from V and 5 bases from J, the junction kept 9 bases outside the gene matches. This CDR3 has 16 amino acids. CDR3 sequence: CASSLSSAGGLETQYF. CDR3 sequence (DNA): TGTGCCAGCAGCTTATCTTCAGCGGGGGGCCTGGAGACCCAGTACTTC.

V gene TRBV6-5 combines with J gene TRBJ2-5, with unresolved D. The CDR3 extends over 14 amino acids. The V end was cut by 2 bases, the J end by 2 bases, with 9 bases between. Germline V gene sequence: CDR1 MNHEY, CDR2 SVGAGI. The CDR3 protein is CASSYARQQETQYF. As DNA, the CDR3 is TGTGCCAGCAGTTACGCGCGGCAACAAGAGACCCAGTACTTC.

This clonotype appeared once. The genes are TRBV4-1 and TRBJ2-1, with D perhaps TRBD1 or TRBD2 (6 bases each). Germline CDR1 reads MGHRA; CDR2 reads YSYEKL. The CDR3 extends over 12 amino acids. Trimming took off 2 bases at V and 16 bases at J, with 15 bases between the two ends. The CDR3 sequence: CASSQPRGTQFF. Written as DNA, the CDR3 is TGCGCCAGCAGCCAACCCCGGGGGACACAATTCTTC.

The rearrangement links TRBV19 to TRBJ1-5, with no clear D. The CDR3 is made up of 14 amino acids. Germline-derived CDR1 and CDR2 are LNHDA and SQIVND (reference sequence). The ends were cut back, 7 bases at V and 7 bases at J, with 17 bases in the middle. The CDR3: CASTLGLGIQPQHF. The CDR3 bases are TGTGCCAGTACCCTGGGTTTGGGCATCCAGCCCCAGCATTTT.